These 15 T cell receptor beta chains were all obtained from the same sample, sequenced in a study of T cell responses to AZD1222 COVID-19 vaccine (dated by TCRdb to about 2021). Libraries were built with the immunoSEQ multiplex PCR assay. In TCRdb, the immuneACCESS table is reduced to in-frame sequences with V and J assigned. These tables do not hold every clone; where another copy was compared, an unresolved V gene accounts for under half, and the others remain unexplained. The table for this sample lists 90,000 to 120,000 clones; 87% of them were counted only once. About 3% of the sample is held by the ten biggest clonotypes. The meaning of the sample's time point label: baseline before first vaccination. Sample: peripheral blood, taken on day 0 of AZD1222 vaccination. These receptors originate from an adult in good health.

The chain recombines TRBV9 with TRBJ2-5; D is possibly TRBD2 (6 bases). Trimming cost V 4 bases and J 7 bases, with 20 bases left between them. CDR3 length: 15 residues. CDR1 is SGDLS and CDR2 is YYNGEE in the germline V gene. The CDR3 here is CASSPRGDSRGTQYF. The CDR3 region has the DNA TGTGCCAGCAGCCCACGAGGGGACTCCCGGGGGACCCAGTACTTC.

In the case of this clone: One end of the junction is discordant with germline, which a read error may explain. The CDR3 DNA reads as TGTGCCAGCAGCTTAGGGACGACAAGCCAGTTCCGCTTC. Translating gives CASSLGTTSQFRF. The genes are TRBV7-9 and TRBJ1-2; D is unclear. Germline V gene data show CDR1 as SEHNR and CDR2 as FQNEAQ (reference sequence). The CDR3 length is 13 residues.

This sequence joins TRBV9 and TRBJ1-4; the match to TRBD1 covers 7 bases. V shed 0 bases, J shed 14 bases, and the junction held 13 bases outside the gene matches. This CDR3 is built from 15 residues. CDR1 and CDR2 from the germline V gene are SGDLS and YYNGEE. The CDR3 protein is CASSVGVGTVEGLFF. CDR3 coding DNA: TGTGCCAGCAGCGTAGGGGTAGGGACAGTCGAAGGGCTGTTTTTT.

The rearrangement joins TRBV7-8 to TRBJ1-1, with D tentatively TRBD1 (5 bases). Trimming removed 1 base from V and 1 base from J, with 13 bases in between. Germline values: CDR1 SGHVS, CDR2 FQNEAQ. The CDR3 runs to 16 residues. The CDR3 region is CASSLERRGWNTEAFF. CDR3 nucleotide sequence: TGTGCCAGCAGCTTAGAAAGGCGGGGCTGGAACACTGAAGCTTTCTTT.

The CDR3 coding sequence is TGTGCCAGCAGCCCAAACCCCCTCTATAGCAATCAGCCCCAGCATTTT. It translates to CASSPNPLYSNQPQHF. V and J are TRBV3-1 (or the pseudogene TRBV3-2) and TRBJ1-5; no reliable D call. Trimming took 4 bases from V and 0 from J, leaving 13 bases between them. The CDR3 runs to 16 residues. From germline, CDR1 is LGHDT and CDR2 YNNKEL (reference sequence).

The genes are TRBV7-2 and TRBJ1-4, with D possibly TRBD1 on 6 matching bases. V lost 7 bases and J lost 2, with 14 bases in between. The germline CDR1 and CDR2 sequences are SGHTA and FQGNSA. The CDR3 is made up of 15 amino acids. The CDR3 region has the DNA TGTGCCAGCACCCTTCAGGGGCAGACTAATGAAAAACTGTTTTTT. The encoded protein is CASTLQGQTNEKLFF.

The chain uses TRBV7-9 and TRBJ2-1; D is possibly TRBD1 (5 bases). This CDR3 region has 18 residues. V was shortened by 1 base and J by 6 bases, with 22 bases between the two germline ends. Germline-derived CDR1 and CDR2 are SEHNR and FQNEAQ (reference sequence). The CDR3 sequence: CASSLVHIDSVSRNEQFF. DNA of the CDR3: TGTGCCAGCAGCTTAGTTCACATAGACAGTGTCAGCCGCAATGAGCAGTTCTTC.

This chain links TRBV6-5 with TRBJ2-7; possible D gene TRBD2, 7 bases. This CDR3 contains 15 residues. Germline-derived CDR1 and CDR2 are MNHEY and SVGAGI. V dropped 4 bases and J dropped 1 base, with 14 bases sitting between them. The CDR3 reads CASSSQGGISYEQYF. The CDR3 bases are TGTGCCAGCAGTTCACAGGGAGGGATATCCTACGAGCAGTACTTC.

This clone was seen a few times. The CDR3 DNA follows: TGTGCCAGCAGTGGGCCCGGTAAGAATACGCAGTATTTT. Translation: CASSGPGKNTQYF. The V call is TRBV28, the J call TRBJ2-3; D not certain. The ends were cut back, 5 bases at V and 7 bases at J, with 13 bases in the middle. CDR1 is MDHEN, CDR2 SYDVKM, per germline. The CDR3 is 13 amino acids.

V usage is TRBV10-3 and J usage is TRBJ1-2; D gene unclear. This CDR3 contains 11 residues. Deletions cut 5 bases from V and 6 bases from J, with 7 bases between. The germline V gene encodes CDR1 ENHRY and CDR2 SYGVKD. CDR3 nucleotides: TGTGCCATCAGTTTCGGGGATGGCTACACCTTC. It specifies CAISFGDGYTF.

This clone occurred once. The chain has TRBV7-9 and TRBJ1-2; D is unresolved. In germline, CDR1 is SEHNR, CDR2 FQNEAQ (reference sequence). CDR3 length: 11 amino acids. Trimming cost V 5 bases and J 8 bases, with 9 bases left between them. The DNA of the CDR3 is TGTGCCAGCAGCCCAAGCGAGGGCTACACCTTC. The encoded protein is CASSPSEGYTF.

This clone was recorded a few times. The rearrangement links TRBV6-5 to TRBJ1-2; TRBD1 matches 8 bases. After removal of 6 bases from V and 4 bases from J, the junction contained 7 bases not matched to a gene. The CDR3 loop spans 14 amino acids. Germline lookup yields CDR1 MNHEY and CDR2 SVGAGI. CDR3 sequence reads: CASSPDRAVYGYTF. As DNA, the CDR3 is TGTGCCAGCAGCCCGGACAGGGCTGTCTATGGCTACACCTTC.

The chain links TRBV10-3 to TRBJ1-1; TRBD1 aligns across 10 bases. This CDR3 is 15 amino acids long. Germline CDR1 ENHRY, CDR2 SYGVKD. Trimming cost V 2 bases and J 4 bases; bases outside gene matches: 4. CDR3 sequence (DNA): TGTGCCATCAGTGAGGGACAGGGGGGGACCACTGAAGCTTTCTTT. Translated: CAISEGQGGTTEAFF.

The chain has TRBV19 and TRBJ1-4; D not certain. Germline CDR1 LNHDA, CDR2 SQIVND (reference sequence). CDR3 size: 15 residues. Between the trimmed V and J ends, which lost 5 bases and 7 bases, there was a span of 17 bases. The CDR3 loop is CASSDLRGSSEKLFF. As DNA, the CDR3 is TGTGCCAGTAGTGACCTACGGGGATCGAGTGAAAAACTGTTTTTT.

This chain links TRBV2 with TRBJ1-4, with D possibly matching TRBD1 (5 bases). Trimming shortened V by 4 bases and J by 2 bases, and 5 bases separated the two germline ends. The CDR3 totals 13 residues. Germline-derived CDR1 and CDR2 are SNHLY and FYNNEI. CDR3 DNA: TGTGCCAGCAGTGGGGGGACTAATGAAAAACTGTTTTTT. Translation: CASSGGTNEKLFF.